Listed below are T cell receptor beta chains from one sample, sequenced in a study of T cells in tuberculosis. Repertoires were generated with immunoSEQ multiplex PCR, while TCRdb's copy carries only in-frame clones and drops some. The data contain 25,000 to 35,000 clones, nearly 97% of them seen just once; the ten biggest clones take up over 2%. The sequenced material came from PBMCs. These receptors all come from a donor aged 10 to 29 with latent tuberculosis or without tuberculosis infection. Both conserved end residues are part of each CDR3. D genes are given only for firm matches. Rows give clone size only sometimes, using once, few, many, or a class for an expanded clone.

J	D	size	V	CDR3	DNA
TRBJ1-2	.	.	TRBV30	CAWSEWKGVSGYTF	TGTGCCTGGAGTGAGTGGAAGGGAGTAAGTGGCTACACCTTC
TRBJ1-4	TRBD1	.	TRBV30	CAWSLTGNEKLFF	TGTGCCTGGAGTCTGACAGGGAATGAAAAACTGTTTTTT
TRBJ2-7	.	.	TRBV30	CACSLGAYEQYF	TGTGCCTGTTCACTAGGCGCCTACGAGCAGTACTTC
TRBJ2-1	TRBD2	.	TRBV5-4	CASSLAGWTSGFLNEQFF	TGTGCCAGCAGCTTGGCGGGATGGACTAGCGGGTTTCTCAATGAGCAGTTCTTC
TRBJ1-2	.	.	TRBV7-2	CASSLDKGAYGYTF	TGTGCCAGCAGCCTAGATAAAGGGGCCTATGGCTACACCTTC
TRBJ1-2	TRBD1	.	TRBV19	CASRDHYMTGEANYGYTF	TGTGCCAGTAGGGACCACTATATGACAGGGGAAGCTAACTATGGCTACACCTTC
TRBJ1-1	.	.	TRBV7-7	CASSLGGMNTEAFF	TGTGCCAGCAGCTTAGGAGGGATGAACACTGAAGCTTTCTTT
TRBJ1-1	.	.	TRBV10-3	CAIGTGVNTEAFF	TGTGCCATCGGGACGGGGGTGAACACTGAAGCTTTCTTT
TRBJ2-3	TRBD2	.	TRBV9	CASSVAGGLTDTQYF	TGTGCCAGCAGCGTAGCCGGGGGGTTAACAGATACGCAGTATTTT
TRBJ1-2	.	.	TRBV6-5	CASSFFARAPGYTF	TGTGCCAGCAGTTTTTTCGCCAGGGCGCCTGGCTACACCTTC
TRBJ1-1	.	.	TRBV4-1	CASKKGQNTEAFF	TGCGCCAGCAAGAAGGGACAGAACACTGAAGCTTTCTTT
TRBJ1-2	.	.	TRBV30	CAWSLTASYGYTF	TGTGCCTGGAGTCTGACAGCTTCCTATGGCTACACCTTC
TRBJ1-2	.	.	TRBV4-1	CASQAGGFGYTF	TGCGCCAGCCAGGCCGGGGGTTTCGGCTACACCTTC
TRBJ1-1	.	.	TRBV30	CAWSTLETEAFF	TGTGCCTGGAGCACCCTGGAGACTGAAGCTTTCTTT
TRBJ1-4	TRBD1	.	TRBV4-1	CASSQDQGAGGKKLFF	TGCGCCAGCAGCCAAGATCAGGGGGCAGGGGGTAAAAAACTGTTTTTT
TRBJ1-5	TRBD1	.	TRBV30	CAWSYPTGANQPQHF	TGTGCCTGGAGTTACCCCACAGGGGCTAATCAGCCCCAGCATTTT
TRBJ2-2	TRBD1	.	TRBV5-5	CASRATGVFSGELFF	TGTGCCAGCAGGGCGACAGGGGTGTTTAGCGGGGAGCTGTTTTTT
TRBJ2-6	TRBD1	.	TRBV9	CASSEQGAVGANVLTF	TGTGCCAGCAGCGAACAGGGGGCGGTTGGGGCCAACGTCCTGACTTTC
TRBJ2-5	TRBD2	.	TRBV4-1	CASTKREGEETQYF	TGCGCCAGCACGAAGCGGGAGGGGGAAGAGACCCAGTACTTC
TRBJ2-2	.	.	TRBV6-1	CASKRSSVDTGELFF	TGTGCCAGCAAGAGGAGTTCAGTGGACACCGGGGAGCTGTTTTTT
TRBJ2-7	.	once	TRBV4-1	CASSQPLGYEQYF	TGCGCCAGCAGCCAACCCCTAGGTTACGAGCAGTACTTC
TRBJ2-1	.	.	TRBV11-3	CASSSNRDLNEQFF	TGTGCCAGCAGCTCAAACAGGGATCTCAATGAGCAGTTCTTC
TRBJ1-4	.	.	TRBV5-8	CASSAGLRKLFF	TGTGCCAGCAGCGCGGGACTTCGGAAACTGTTTTTT
TRBJ1-1	.	.	TRBV5-6	CASSLEAPGTEAFF	TGTGCCAGCAGCTTGGAGGCCCCGGGAACTGAAGCTTTCTTT
TRBJ2-3	TRBD1	.	TRBV6-5	CASSYEGALGTDTQYF	TGTGCCAGCAGTTACGAGGGGGCCCTTGGAACAGATACGCAGTATTTT
TRBJ2-1	.	.	TRBV29-1	CSVTRLVSSYNEQFF	TGCAGCGTCACTCGACTAGTAAGCTCCTACAATGAGCAGTTCTTC
TRBJ1-1	.	.	TRBV6-1	CASSEATREAFF	TGTGCCAGCAGTGAAGCCACTCGTGAAGCTTTCTTT
TRBJ2-1	.	.	TRBV7-9	CASSSLVGYNEQFF	TGTGCCAGCAGCTCCCTAGTCGGATACAATGAGCAGTTCTTC
TRBJ2-1	TRBD2	.	TRBV14	CASSLAGGYNEQFF	TGTGCCAGCAGCCTAGCGGGGGGGTACAATGAGCAGTTCTTC
TRBJ1-1	.	.	TRBV19	CASLHWLNTEAFF	TGTGCCAGTCTCCACTGGTTAAACACTGAAGCTTTCTTT
TRBJ1-2	TRBD1	.	TRBV7-8	CASSPEFSGQNYGYTF	TGTGCCAGCAGCCCTGAGTTCTCGGGACAGAACTATGGCTACACCTTC
TRBJ2-7	.	.	TRBV7-3	CASSPGRGPLYEQYF	TGTGCCAGCAGCCCCGGAAGGGGCCCCCTCTACGAGCAGTACTTC
TRBJ1-2	TRBD1	.	TRBV28	CASSQDRGHGYTF	TGTGCCAGCAGCCAAGACAGGGGGCATGGCTACACCTTC
TRBJ2-6	.	.	TRBV19	CASSIDGSGANVLTF	TGTGCCAGTAGTATAGACGGCTCTGGGGCCAACGTCCTGACTTTC
TRBJ1-6	.	.	TRBV25-1	CASSEYAGRDSPLHF	TGTGCCAGCAGTGAATATGCAGGGAGGGATTCACCCCTCCACTTT
TRBJ2-1	TRBD2	.	TRBV13	CASSVSGREAHEQFF	TGTGCCAGCAGCGTTAGCGGGAGGGAGGCCCATGAGCAGTTCTTC
TRBJ2-7	.	.	TRBV5-1	CASSSQGEDEQYF	TGCGCCAGCAGTAGTCAGGGGGAGGACGAGCAGTACTTC
TRBJ1-3	.	.	TRBV6-1	CASSEVWAGAAGNTIYF	TGTGCCAGCAGTGAAGTATGGGCGGGAGCAGCTGGAAACACCATATATTTT